A single T cell receptor (beta chain) is shown here with its context. Produced via immunoSEQ multiplex PCR; TCRdb's table is partial and in-frame only. The data show approximately 69,000 clones, more than 85% seen once. The sample comes from a study of OX40 agonist ivuxolimab in advanced cancers. The wider study: Patients received ivuxolimab, an intravenous treatment, every 2 weeks at 0.01 to 10 mg/kg. Treatment received earlier with anti-PD-1, anti-PD-L1 or anti-CTLA-4 agents was allowed, and around 36% had some.

The V end was cut by 0 bases, the J end by 4 bases, with 7 bases between. Germline loops: CDR1 LNHNV, CDR2 YYDKDF (reference sequence). This CDR3 region has 14 residues. V is TRBV15 and J is TRBJ2-1; D is possibly TRBD2 (5 bases). The source of this sequence is an adult with an advanced solid tumor such as melanoma, head and neck, liver or kidney cancer. This specimen was CD4+ or CD8+ T cells sorted from blood, taken in a trial of the OX40 agonist ivuxolimab. CDR3 region: CATSRDRGYNEQFF. As DNA, the CDR3 is TGTGCCACCAGCAGAGATCGAGGGTACAATGAGCAGTTCTTC. The full variable domain, its missing parts supplied by reference TRBV15 and TRBJ2-1, is DAMVIQNPRYQVTQFGKPVTLSCSQTLNHNVMYWYQQKSSQAPKLLFHYYDKDFNNEADTPDNFQSRRPNTSFCFLDIRSPGLGDTAMYLCATSRDRGYNEQFFGPGTRLTVL.